The rows below give T cell receptor beta chains drawn from one sample of a study of T cell repertoires in cytomegalovirus infection. These receptors have no identified antigens. TCRdb re-analysed the reads in MiXCR, keeping a single row per CDR3 protein. Found here are 300,000 to 400,000 distinct CDR3 sequences, about 29% of them singletons; the top ten hold about 19%. The source material was cultured PBMCs, sampled from culture after CMV antigen stimulation. These receptors all stem from a human donor in good health (CMV status not recorded). Some clones in this sample may be carry-over from other donors' samples. The CDR3 runs from the conserved cysteine through the conserved F or W. Fields, in order: CDR3 protein, CDR3 DNA, J gene, clone size, V gene, D gene. The D gene is left open where the match is weak. Clone size, where shown, is once, few, many, or a class for clones that have expanded.

cdr3_aa: CASSPPGTSGRGKTQYF
cdr3_nt: TGTGCCAGCAGCCCCCCAGGGACTAGCGGGAGAGGAAAGACCCAGTACTTC
j_call: TRBJ2-5
clone_size: many
v_call: TRBV7-9
d_call: TRBD2

cdr3_aa: CASSSDGYGYTF
cdr3_nt: TGTGCCAGCAGCTCGGACGGGTATGGCTACACCTTC
j_call: TRBJ1-2
clone_size: many
v_call: TRBV7-9
d_call: .

cdr3_aa: CASILGHSGFQPQHF
cdr3_nt: TGTGCCAGTATTCTGGGACACAGCGGCTTTCAGCCCCAGCATTTT
j_call: TRBJ1-5
clone_size: .
v_call: TRBV19
d_call: .

cdr3_aa: CATRSSLSQETQYF
cdr3_nt: TGTGCCACCCGATCAAGCCTGTCCCAAGAGACCCAGTACTTC
j_call: TRBJ2-5
clone_size: .
v_call: TRBV27
d_call: .

cdr3_aa: CASSPSRFDTEAFF
cdr3_nt: TGTGCCAGCTCACCATCCCGGTTTGACACTGAAGCTTTCTTT
j_call: TRBJ1-1
clone_size: .
v_call: TRBV18
d_call: .

cdr3_aa: CASSPPGHLVNTEAFF
cdr3_nt: TGTGCCAGCAGTCCTCCGGGACACTTAGTGAACACTGAAGCTTTCTTT
j_call: TRBJ1-1
clone_size: few
v_call: TRBV12-3/TRBV12-4
d_call: .

cdr3_aa: CASSFSGGSSYEQYF
cdr3_nt: TGTGCCAGCAGTTTTAGCGGGGGGAGCTCCTACGAGCAGTACTTC
j_call: TRBJ2-7
clone_size: few
v_call: TRBV12-3/TRBV12-4
d_call: TRBD2

cdr3_aa: CAWSVYPPLQGSSSYNEQFF
cdr3_nt: TGTGCCTGGAGTGTATATCCCCCCTTACAGGGGTCGAGCTCCTACAATGAGCAGTTCTTC
j_call: TRBJ2-1
clone_size: .
v_call: TRBV30
d_call: TRBD1

cdr3_aa: CASSLGGLDSTYEQYF
cdr3_nt: TGTGCCAGCAGCTTAGGGGGTTTGGACAGCACCTACGAGCAGTACTTC
j_call: TRBJ2-7
clone_size: many
v_call: TRBV7-8
d_call: .

cdr3_aa: CASSLSGGTNEKLFF
cdr3_nt: TGTGCCAGCAGCTTATCAGGGGGGACTAATGAAAAACTGTTTTTT
j_call: TRBJ1-4
clone_size: .
v_call: TRBV7-3
d_call: TRBD1

cdr3_aa: CASSPGLAGGHGANVLTF
cdr3_nt: TGCGCCAGCAGCCCCGGACTAGCGGGGGGTCATGGGGCCAACGTCCTGACTTTC
j_call: TRBJ2-6
clone_size: .
v_call: TRBV4-1
d_call: TRBD2

cdr3_aa: CASSFSGGPNYGYTF
cdr3_nt: TGTGCCAGCAGTTTTTCTGGGGGCCCTAACTATGGCTACACCTTC
j_call: TRBJ1-2
clone_size: .
v_call: TRBV12-3/TRBV12-4
d_call: .

cdr3_aa: CASRSNRDLNQPQHF
cdr3_nt: TGTGCCAGCAGGTCCAACCGGGACCTCAATCAGCCCCAGCATTTT
j_call: TRBJ1-5
clone_size: .
v_call: TRBV12-3/TRBV12-4
d_call: .

cdr3_aa: CASSLWPDATDTQYF
cdr3_nt: TGTGCCAGCAGTTTATGGCCCGACGCCACAGATACGCAGTATTTT
j_call: TRBJ2-3
clone_size: .
v_call: TRBV28
d_call: .

cdr3_aa: CAISDSEGTSNQPQHF
cdr3_nt: TGTGCCATCAGTGACTCGGAGGGCACCAGCAATCAGCCCCAGCATTTT
j_call: TRBJ1-5
clone_size: .
v_call: TRBV10-3
d_call: .

cdr3_aa: CASGRTGRRTDTQYF
cdr3_nt: TGTGCCAGCGGACGGACAGGGAGACGCACAGATACGCAGTATTTT
j_call: TRBJ2-3
clone_size: .
v_call: TRBV9
d_call: TRBD1

cdr3_aa: CASSPTGNTNQPQHF
cdr3_nt: TGTGCCAGCAGCCCGACAGGGAATACGAATCAGCCCCAGCATTTT
j_call: TRBJ1-5
clone_size: .
v_call: TRBV4-2
d_call: TRBD1

cdr3_aa: CASRREGAKHEQYF
cdr3_nt: TGTGCCAGCAGGAGGGAGGGGGCGAAGCACGAGCAGTACTTC
j_call: TRBJ2-7
clone_size: few
v_call: TRBV5-4
d_call: .

cdr3_aa: CASVTGTYYEQYF
cdr3_nt: TGTGCCAGCGTCACCGGGACTTACTACGAGCAGTACTTC
j_call: TRBJ2-7
clone_size: .
v_call: TRBV6-5
d_call: .

cdr3_aa: CASTRDVFLDTEAFF
cdr3_nt: TGTGCCAGTACACGGGACGTCTTTCTGGACACTGAAGCTTTCTTT
j_call: TRBJ1-1
clone_size: .
v_call: TRBV19
d_call: .

cdr3_aa: CASSYDGAGDLYNEQFF
cdr3_nt: TGTGCCAGCAGCTACGATGGGGCAGGGGATTTATACAATGAGCAGTTCTTC
j_call: TRBJ2-1
clone_size: once
v_call: TRBV7-9
d_call: .

cdr3_aa: CASSLGDRTNYGYTF
cdr3_nt: TGTGCCAGCAGCTTAGGGGACAGGACTAACTATGGCTACACCTTC
j_call: TRBJ1-2
clone_size: many
v_call: TRBV7-6
d_call: TRBD1

cdr3_aa: CASSLTASNQPQHF
cdr3_nt: TGTGCCAGCAGTTTGACAGCTAGCAATCAGCCCCAGCATTTT
j_call: TRBJ1-5
clone_size: many
v_call: TRBV27
d_call: .

cdr3_aa: CASSIRGRQDQETQYF
cdr3_nt: TGTGCCAGTAGTATAAGGGGGAGACAGGACCAAGAGACCCAGTACTTC
j_call: TRBJ2-5
clone_size: .
v_call: TRBV19
d_call: .

cdr3_aa: CASSIASRIYEQYF
cdr3_nt: TGTGCCAGTAGTATAGCAAGCAGGATTTACGAGCAGTACTTC
j_call: TRBJ2-7
clone_size: many
v_call: TRBV19
d_call: .

cdr3_aa: CASSPPAGGTHEQYF
cdr3_nt: TGTGCCAGCTCACCACCAGCGGGAGGGACCCACGAGCAGTACTTC
j_call: TRBJ2-7
clone_size: .
v_call: TRBV18
d_call: TRBD2

cdr3_aa: CASSTAEGSYNEQFF
cdr3_nt: TGTGCCAGCAGTACAGCGGAGGGCTCGTACAATGAGCAGTTCTTC
j_call: TRBJ2-1
clone_size: .
v_call: TRBV7-9
d_call: .

cdr3_aa: CASSLRGFSYNEQFF
cdr3_nt: TGCGCCAGCAGCTTGAGGGGTTTCTCCTACAATGAGCAGTTCTTC
j_call: TRBJ2-1
clone_size: .
v_call: TRBV5-1
d_call: .

cdr3_aa: CSVEVERLAVGGETQYF
cdr3_nt: TGCAGCGTTGAAGTTGAGAGGCTAGCGGTGGGAGGGGAGACCCAGTACTTC
j_call: TRBJ2-5
clone_size: .
v_call: TRBV29-1
d_call: TRBD2

cdr3_aa: CASSVYSGLDYGYTF
cdr3_nt: TGTGCCAGCAGTGTCTACTCGGGGCTTGACTATGGCTACACCTTC
j_call: TRBJ1-2
clone_size: .
v_call: TRBV6-1
d_call: .

cdr3_aa: CSAWQGGAAEAFF
cdr3_nt: TGCAGCGCTTGGCAGGGGGGGGCGGCTGAAGCTTTCTTT
j_call: TRBJ1-1
clone_size: .
v_call: TRBV29-1
d_call: TRBD1

cdr3_aa: CASSWGQGVYGEQFF
cdr3_nt: TGCGCCAGCAGCTGGGGACAGGGGGTATACGGTGAGCAGTTCTTC
j_call: TRBJ2-1
clone_size: .
v_call: TRBV5-1
d_call: TRBD1

cdr3_aa: CASSHPDRGTEAFF
cdr3_nt: TGTGCCAGCAGCCATCCGGACAGGGGGACTGAAGCTTTCTTT
j_call: TRBJ1-1
clone_size: few
v_call: TRBV14
d_call: TRBD1